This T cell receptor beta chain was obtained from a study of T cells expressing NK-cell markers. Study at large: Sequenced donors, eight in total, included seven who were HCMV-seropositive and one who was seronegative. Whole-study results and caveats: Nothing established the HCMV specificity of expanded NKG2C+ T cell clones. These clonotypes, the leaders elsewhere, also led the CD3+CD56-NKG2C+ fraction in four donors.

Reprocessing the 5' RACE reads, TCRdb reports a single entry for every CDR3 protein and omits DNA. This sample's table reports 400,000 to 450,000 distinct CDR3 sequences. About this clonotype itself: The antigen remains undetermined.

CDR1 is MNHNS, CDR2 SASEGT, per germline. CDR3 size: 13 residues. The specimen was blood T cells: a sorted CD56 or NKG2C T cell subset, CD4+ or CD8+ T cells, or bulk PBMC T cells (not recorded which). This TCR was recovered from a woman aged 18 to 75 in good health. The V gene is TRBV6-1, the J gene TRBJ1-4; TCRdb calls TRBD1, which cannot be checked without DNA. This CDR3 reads CASRDHTGEKLFF.